This T cell receptor beta chain was identified in a study of blood T cell repertoires in COVID-19. On the study more broadly: Donors in the United States, Italy and Spain gave samples during acute or convalescent COVID-19.

Clones were sequenced by immunoSEQ multiplex PCR, and TCRdb holds only the in-frame ones, with some missing. The sample contains more than 65,000 clones, approximately 82% of which appear only once. J gave up 5 bases and V 3 bases, and 3 bases lay outside the gene matches. This CDR3 comprises 13 residues. Per the germline V gene, CDR1 is DFQATT and CDR2 is SNEGSKA (reference sequence). Only a few counts were recorded for this clone. The source material was peripheral blood. The source is a human donor in a cohort sampled during active COVID-19. This chain connects TRBV20-1 to TRBJ2-1; 8 bases are a match to TRBD2. CDR3 nucleotides: TGCAGTGCTAGTAGCGGGGCTGACAATGAGCAGTTCTTC. Encoded protein: CSASSGADNEQFF.